In its sample, the clone carrying this T cell receptor beta chain was seen a few times. Germline V lookup: CDR1 LNHDA, CDR2 SQIVND (reference sequence). Trimming cost V 8 bases and J 4 bases; bases outside gene matches: 14. CDR3 length: 17 residues. The repertoire was sequenced with immunoSEQ multiplex PCR; TCRdb's copy has only in-frame clones and lacks some. Of about 1,100 clones in the sample, more than 20% were seen once. This sample is part of a study of T cells in localized non-small cell lung cancer. Material: lung tumor tissue, obtained before any cancer treatment. This sequence was found in a male donor older than 55 with stage III squamous cell lung carcinoma. The chain carries TRBV19 and TRBJ2-1; 10 nucleotides align to TRBD2. The CDR3: CASQWRASGGRYNEQFF. CDR3 nucleotides: TGTGCCAGTCAGTGGAGGGCTAGCGGGGGTAGGTACAATGAGCAGTTCTTC.